This T cell receptor (beta chain) was found in a study of T cell changes during pregnancy in multiple sclerosis. The protocol was immunoSEQ multiplex PCR, while the TCRdb copy is restricted to in-frame clones and leaves out a portion. Here the sample spans fewer than 45,000 clones, approximately 94% being singletons. Trimming took off 4 bases at V and 4 bases at J, with 17 bases between the two ends. Per the germline V gene, CDR1 is MNHNY and CDR2 is SVGAGI (reference sequence). The length of the CDR3 is 15 residues. Specimen: CD4+ T cells from peripheral blood mononuclear cells, collected in the third trimester of pregnancy. J is TRBJ2-7 and V is TRBV6-6, with D hard to call. This clonotype originated in a female donor with multiple sclerosis, enrolled in a pregnancy study. CDR3 sequence (DNA): TGTGCCAGCAGTTCCGACGGTCTGATCGGGTACGAGCAGTACTTC. Translated: CASSSDGLIGYEQYF.